Included here is one T cell receptor (beta chain) sequence, with context. In the original analysis: Quantification of nucleated cells was approximated via reference gene primer amplification. Assay used: immunoSEQ multiplex PCR; TCRdb lists only in-frame clones, some missing. That table gives V, J and clone size, and the DNA gave D and trimming. Among 65,000 to 100,000 clones listed, 70% to 90% were seen once. The sample originates from a study of blood T cell repertoires in COVID-19. Across the whole study: Collection of acute and convalescent COVID-19 samples took place in the United States, Italy and Spain.

With 5 bases removed from V and 3 bases from J, the gap between germline ends came to 17 bases. The CDR3 contains 15 residues. CDR1 is LNHNV, CDR2 YYDKDF, per germline (reference sequence). The TCR comes from a woman older than 75 with acute or convalescent COVID-19. The rearrangement uses TRBV15 and TRBJ2-7; the D is unclear. Source material: peripheral blood. This CDR3 reads CATSAGRVKFYEQYF. In DNA, the CDR3 is TGTGCCACCAGCGCCGGCCGGGTGAAATTCTACGAGCAGTACTTC.